The sequence of this TCR beta chain was determined in a study of blood T cells in healthy people across ages. The second PCR ran about 6 to 11 cycles with a sample-barcoded 5' primer and J-beta primers. Carrying 12 random nucleotides, a template-switch adaptor labeled each individual cDNA molecule. Every sample gave at least 2.5 million paired-end reads containing CDR3. TCRdb ran MiXCR on the 5' RACE reads and lists one entry per CDR3 protein. This sample has some 1.7 million distinct CDR3 sequences; roughly 27% occur once, and the top ten carry over 7%. Trimming removed 3 bases from V and 7 bases from J, with 16 bases in between. The CDR3 contains 13 residues. CDR1 and CDR2 from the germline V gene are DFQATT and SNEGSKA (reference sequence). Donors were healthy Caucasian individuals from Russia aged roughly 6 to 95. Collection of roughly 10 milliliters of peripheral blood was performed for each donor.

The TCR originated in a woman in her twenties or thirties in good health. Sequenced material: blood. The J gene is TRBJ2-7, the V gene TRBV20-1, with D perhaps TRBD1 or TRBD2 (6 bases each). The CDR3 nucleotides read TGCAGTGCTAGTATTAGGGGGGTCTTTGAGCAGTACTTC. Translated, it gives CSASIRGVFEQYF.